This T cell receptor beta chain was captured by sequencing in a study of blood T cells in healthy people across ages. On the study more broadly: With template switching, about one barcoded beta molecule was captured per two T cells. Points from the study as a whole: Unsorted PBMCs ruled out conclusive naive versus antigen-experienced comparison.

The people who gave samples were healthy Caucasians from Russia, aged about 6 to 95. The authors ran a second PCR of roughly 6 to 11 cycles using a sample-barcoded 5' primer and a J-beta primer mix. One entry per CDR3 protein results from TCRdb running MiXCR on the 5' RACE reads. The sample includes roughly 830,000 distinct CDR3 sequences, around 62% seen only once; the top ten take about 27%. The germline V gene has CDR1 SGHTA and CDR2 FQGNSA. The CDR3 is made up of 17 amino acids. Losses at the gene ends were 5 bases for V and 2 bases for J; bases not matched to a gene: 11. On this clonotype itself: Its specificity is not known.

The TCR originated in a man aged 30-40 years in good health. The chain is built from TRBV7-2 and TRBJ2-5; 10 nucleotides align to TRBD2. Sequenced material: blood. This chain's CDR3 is CASSPIIASGGQETQYF. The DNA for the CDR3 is TGTGCCAGCAGCCCCATAATTGCTAGCGGGGGTCAAGAGACCCAGTACTTC.